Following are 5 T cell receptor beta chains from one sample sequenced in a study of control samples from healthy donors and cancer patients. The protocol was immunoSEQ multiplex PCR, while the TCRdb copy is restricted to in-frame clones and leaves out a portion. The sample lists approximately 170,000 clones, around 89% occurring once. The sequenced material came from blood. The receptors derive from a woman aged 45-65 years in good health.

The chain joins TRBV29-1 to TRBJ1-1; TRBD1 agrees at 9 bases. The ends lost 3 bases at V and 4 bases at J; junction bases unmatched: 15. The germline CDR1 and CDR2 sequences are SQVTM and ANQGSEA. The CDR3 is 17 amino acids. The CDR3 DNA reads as TGCAGCGTTGACGTATTACGAGGGACAGGGTTTAGCACTGAAGCTTTCTTT. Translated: CSVDVLRGTGFSTEAFF.

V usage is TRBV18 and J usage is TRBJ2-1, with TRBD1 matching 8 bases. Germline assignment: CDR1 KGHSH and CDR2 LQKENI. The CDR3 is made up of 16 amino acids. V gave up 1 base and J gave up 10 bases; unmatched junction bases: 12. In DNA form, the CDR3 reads TGTGCCAGCTCACCACTATCCGGCCCAGGGGGCGACGAGCAGTTCTTC. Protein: CASSPLSGPGGDEQFF.

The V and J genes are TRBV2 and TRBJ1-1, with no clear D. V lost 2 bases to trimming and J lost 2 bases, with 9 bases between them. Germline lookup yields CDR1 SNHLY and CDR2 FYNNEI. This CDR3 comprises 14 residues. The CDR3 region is CASSERVLNTEAFF. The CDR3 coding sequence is TGTGCCAGCAGTGAAAGAGTCCTCAACACTGAAGCTTTCTTT.

The CDR3 sequence: CASSVSSRTDTQYF. In DNA, the CDR3 is TGTGCCAGCAGCGTTTCGTCAAGGACAGATACGCAGTATTTT. The gene calls are TRBV9 and TRBJ2-3; D gene uncertain. V lost 2 bases, J lost 3 bases, and 10 bases lay in between. The CDR3 extends over 14 amino acids. CDR1 SGDLS and CDR2 YYNGEE come from the germline V gene.

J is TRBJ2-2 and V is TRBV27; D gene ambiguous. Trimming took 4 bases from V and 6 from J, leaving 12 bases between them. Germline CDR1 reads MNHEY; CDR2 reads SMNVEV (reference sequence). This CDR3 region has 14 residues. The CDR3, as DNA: TGTGCCAGCAGTTCGGAGATTCTTGCCGGGGAGCTGTTTTTT. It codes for CASSSEILAGELFF.